This is a list of T cell receptor beta chains from one sample in a study of T cells in Graves' hyperthyroidism and ophthalmopathy. Using its own MiXCR run on the multiplex PCR reads, TCRdb lists one record per CDR3 protein. Of roughly 290,000 distinct CDR3 sequences listed, over 15% are singletons. Sequencing was done on a sample of blood. These receptors all stem from a woman between 55 and 75 years old with Graves' ophthalmopathy. The CDR3 runs from the conserved cysteine through the conserved F or W.

14	TRBV7-2	TRBJ2-7	CASGNQGDSYEQYF
15	TRBV6-6	TRBJ2-1	CASSYGGTEYNEQFF
18	TRBV4-2	TRBJ2-7	CASSHPMIRDRGHYEQYF
14	TRBV30	TRBJ2-1	CAWSLGLATNEQFF
15	TRBV3-1	TRBJ2-1	CASRIAGGSYNEQFF
10	TRBV6-1	TRBJ1-2	CASSTGGYTF
12	TRBV11-2	TRBJ1-4	CASSFEQEKLFF
23	TRBV13	TRBJ1-1	CASSLRGWRNRMRGDFVNTEAFF
18	TRBV7-2	TRBJ1-2	CASSLVGGGRISPYGYTF
14	TRBV7-8	TRBJ2-5	CASSPPRFQETQYF
13	TRBV29-1	TRBJ2-1	CSAGPSGYNEQFF
13	TRBV6-1	TRBJ2-4	CASHSWGMDIQYF
14	TRBV20-1	TRBJ2-5	CSANQGGVQETQYF
16	TRBV7-2	TRBJ1-5	CASSWLGGGGNQPQHF
14	TRBV10-2	TRBJ1-5	CASSVGGSNQPQHF
15	TRBV5-1	TRBJ2-7	CASSLLLASSAEQYF
15	TRBV11-2	TRBJ1-2	CASRFPGGANYGYTF
13	TRBV18	TRBJ1-2	CASSPGPPYGYTF
15	TRBV5-1	TRBJ2-5	CASSTAPAGQETQYF
15	TRBV9	TRBJ2-1	CASSVASGMYNEQFF
15	TRBV5-1	TRBJ1-3	CASSLWGAGGNTIYF
15	TRBV2	TRBJ1-1	CASSDLGTVSIGAFF
14	TRBV4-3	TRBJ1-6	CASSQVVTRSPLHF
14	TRBV5-1	TRBJ1-2	CASSLGASNYGYTF
14	TRBV24-1	TRBJ2-5	CATSSGGARETQYF
18	TRBV7-9	TRBJ2-7	CASSSIGTATSLPYEQYF
13	TRBV2	TRBJ1-5	CASSEGSTQPQHF
16	TRBV29-1	TRBJ2-1	CSVLLAGGASYNEQFF
16	TRBV3-1	TRBJ1-2	CASSRDPGRMFYGYTF
15	TRBV18	TRBJ2-3	CASSPPGGGTDTQYF
15	TRBV7-2	TRBJ1-6	CASTPDRAVNSPLHF
12	TRBV27	TRBJ1-1	CASSTRQAEAFF
13	TRBV5-8	TRBJ1-2	CASSLQGASGYTF
17	TRBV30	TRBJ1-5	CAWQPPRGRGSNQPQHF
12	TRBV18	TRBJ2-5	CASSPQRGTQYF
16	TRBV24-1	TRBJ2-1	CATSDWTSGTYNEQFF